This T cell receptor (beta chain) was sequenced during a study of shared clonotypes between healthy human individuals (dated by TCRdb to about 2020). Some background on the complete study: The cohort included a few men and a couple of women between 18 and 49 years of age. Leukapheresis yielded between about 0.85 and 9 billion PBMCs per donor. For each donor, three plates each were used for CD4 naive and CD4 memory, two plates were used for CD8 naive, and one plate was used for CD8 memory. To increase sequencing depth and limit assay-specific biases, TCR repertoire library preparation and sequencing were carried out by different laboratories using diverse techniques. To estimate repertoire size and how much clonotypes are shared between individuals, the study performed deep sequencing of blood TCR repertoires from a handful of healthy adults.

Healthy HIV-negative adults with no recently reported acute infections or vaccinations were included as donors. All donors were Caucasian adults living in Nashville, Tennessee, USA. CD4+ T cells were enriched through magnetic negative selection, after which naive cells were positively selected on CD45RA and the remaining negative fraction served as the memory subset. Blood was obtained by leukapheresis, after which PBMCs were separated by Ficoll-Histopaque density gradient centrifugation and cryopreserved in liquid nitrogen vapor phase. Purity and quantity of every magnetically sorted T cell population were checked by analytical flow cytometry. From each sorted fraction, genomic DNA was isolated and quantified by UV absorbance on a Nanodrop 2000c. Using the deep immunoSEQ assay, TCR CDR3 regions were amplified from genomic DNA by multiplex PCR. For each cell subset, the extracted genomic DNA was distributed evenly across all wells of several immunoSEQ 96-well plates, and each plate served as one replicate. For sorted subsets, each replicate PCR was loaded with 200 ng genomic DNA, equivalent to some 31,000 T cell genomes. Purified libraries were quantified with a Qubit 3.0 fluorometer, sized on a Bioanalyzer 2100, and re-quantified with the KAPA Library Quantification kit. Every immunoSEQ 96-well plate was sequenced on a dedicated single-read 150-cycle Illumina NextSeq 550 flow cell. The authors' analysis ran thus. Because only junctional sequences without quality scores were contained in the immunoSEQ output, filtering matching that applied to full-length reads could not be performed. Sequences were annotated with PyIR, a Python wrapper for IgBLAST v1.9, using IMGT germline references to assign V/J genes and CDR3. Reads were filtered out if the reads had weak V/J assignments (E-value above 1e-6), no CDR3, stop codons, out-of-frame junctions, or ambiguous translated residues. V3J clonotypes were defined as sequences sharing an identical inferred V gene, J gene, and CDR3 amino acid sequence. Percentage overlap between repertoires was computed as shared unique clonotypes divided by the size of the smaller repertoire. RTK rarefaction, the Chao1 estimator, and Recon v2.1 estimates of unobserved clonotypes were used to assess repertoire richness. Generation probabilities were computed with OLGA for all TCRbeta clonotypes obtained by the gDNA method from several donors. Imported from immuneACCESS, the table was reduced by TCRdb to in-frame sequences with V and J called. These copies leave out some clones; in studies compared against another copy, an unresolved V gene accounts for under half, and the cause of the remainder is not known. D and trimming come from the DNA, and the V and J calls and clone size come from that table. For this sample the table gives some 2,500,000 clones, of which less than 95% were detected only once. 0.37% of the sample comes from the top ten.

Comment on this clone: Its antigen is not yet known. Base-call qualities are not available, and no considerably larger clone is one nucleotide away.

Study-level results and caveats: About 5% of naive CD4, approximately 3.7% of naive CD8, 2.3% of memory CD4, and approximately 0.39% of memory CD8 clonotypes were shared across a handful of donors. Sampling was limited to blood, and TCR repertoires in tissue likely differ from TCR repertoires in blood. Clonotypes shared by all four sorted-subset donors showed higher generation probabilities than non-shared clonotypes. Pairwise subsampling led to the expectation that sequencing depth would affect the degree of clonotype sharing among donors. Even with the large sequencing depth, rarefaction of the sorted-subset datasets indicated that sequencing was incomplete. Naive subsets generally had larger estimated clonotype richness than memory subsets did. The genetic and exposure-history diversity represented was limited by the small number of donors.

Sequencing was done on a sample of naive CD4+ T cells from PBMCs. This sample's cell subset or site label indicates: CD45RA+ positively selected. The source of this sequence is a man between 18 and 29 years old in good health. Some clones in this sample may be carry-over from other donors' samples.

In nucleotides, the sequence is TGTGCCAGCAGTGAAGGGGGCGGGGACCAAGAGACCCAGTACTTC. Translated, this is CASSEGGGDQETQYF. The rearranged segments are TRBV6-1 and TRBJ2-5; TRBD2 is perhaps the D gene, given 6 matching bases. The CDR3 spans 15 residues, from the cysteine through the phenylalanine. CDR3 DNA is the only sequence kept; it has 45 bases, read in frame from the first base. At the junction V is shortened by 1 base and J by 0 bases, with 9 bases in between. CDR1 is given as MNHNS and CDR2 as SASEGT, both from the germline V gene.